This is a list of T cell receptor beta chains from one sample in a study of radiation and T cells in renal cell carcinoma. Sequencing was performed with immunoSEQ multiplex PCR; in TCRdb, only in-frame clones are kept and a portion is missing. The sample shows under 55,000 clones, roughly 83% of them seen only once. The sequences come from blood, collected from a patient whose treatment included radiotherapy and nephrectomy. The receptors originated from a woman in her 70s with renal cell carcinoma. Each CDR3 is given with its conserved first and last residue. A D gene is named only where the DNA matches it firmly. The size of a clone is reported for some rows only, either as once, few or many, or as a class for expanded clones.

d_gene	abundance	v_gene	j_gene	CDR3aa	CDR3nt
.	.	TRBV10-3	TRBJ2-7	CAIMGEANYEQYF	TGTGCCATCATGGGCGAGGCGAACTACGAGCAGTACTTC
.	.	TRBV6-1	TRBJ2-3	CASSEIFRGTHDQDTQYF	TGTGCCAGCAGTGAAATTTTTAGGGGGACACACGACCAAGATACGCAGTATTTT
.	many	TRBV10-1	TRBJ2-7	CASSVGWPSYEQYF	TGCGCCAGCAGTGTCGGGTGGCCGAGCTACGAGCAGTACTTC
.	.	TRBV4-1	TRBJ2-7	CASSQEVGSGKQYF	TGCGCCAGCAGCCAAGAAGTCGGGAGCGGAAAGCAGTACTTC
.	few	TRBV4-1	TRBJ1-6	CASSQTGPTSPLHF	TGCGCCAGCAGCCAAACTGGGCCCACATCACCCCTCCACTTT
.	.	TRBV27	TRBJ2-1	CASSLNGHSYNEQFF	TGTGCCAGCAGTTTAAACGGCCACTCCTACAATGAGCAGTTCTTC
.	once	TRBV4-2	TRBJ2-3	CASSQDYFGVPGTQYF	TGTGCCAGCAGCCAAGATTATTTCGGGGTCCCAGGTACGCAGTATTTT
.	.	TRBV5-6	TRBJ1-2	CASSLVPWEDFNYGYTF	TGTGCCAGCAGCTTGGTCCCTTGGGAGGACTTTAACTATGGCTACACCTTC
TRBD2	.	TRBV7-3	TRBJ2-1	CASSSGLDHEQFF	TGTGCCAGCAGCTCGGGACTAGACCATGAGCAGTTCTTC
TRBD2	.	TRBV2	TRBJ2-1	CASSQDTGGQDEQFF	TGTGCCAGCTCCCAGGATACGGGGGGGCAAGATGAGCAGTTCTTC
.	.	TRBV30	TRBJ2-2	CAWSVLTTTGELFF	TGTGCCTGGAGTGTACTGACAACTACCGGGGAGCTGTTTTTT
.	.	TRBV14	TRBJ1-1	CASKGRMNTEAFF	TGTGCCAGCAAAGGGCGGATGAACACTGAAGCTTTCTTT
.	.	TRBV5-5	TRBJ1-5	CASSLVGQAQPQHF	TGTGCCAGCAGCTTGGTAGGTCAGGCTCAGCCCCAGCATTTT
.	.	TRBV11-2	TRBJ1-4	CASSETGHPLFF	TGTGCCAGCAGCGAAACGGGGCACCCTCTGTTTTTT
.	few	TRBV19	TRBJ2-2	CASSRLNTGELFF	TGTGCCAGTTCCAGATTGAACACCGGGGAGCTGTTTTTT
TRBD1	.	TRBV5-1	TRBJ1-2	CASSPSIQGADYGYTF	TGCGCCAGCAGCCCATCAATACAGGGGGCGGACTATGGCTACACCTTC
TRBD2	.	TRBV7-2	TRBJ2-1	CASSLAGGGPNEQFF	TGTGCCAGCAGCTTAGCCGGCGGGGGGCCCAATGAGCAGTTCTTC